The next 31 T cell receptor beta chains were all read from a single sample in a study of chemoradiotherapy in HPV16-positive cancers. Generated by immunoSEQ multiplex PCR, the TCRdb table keeps only in-frame clones and is missing some. Found here are 5,900 or so clones, 70% to 85% of them singletons; the top ten hold roughly 6.7%. The sample here was tumor tissue, taken from a patient who underwent chemoradiotherapy. The source of these receptors is a human donor with HPV-associated anogenital cancer.

This clone turned up a few times. The rearrangement joins TRBV7-2 to TRBJ1-2, with 10 bases fitting TRBD1. Germline-derived CDR1 and CDR2 are SGHTA and FQGNSA. The CDR3 has 16 amino acids. Trimming took 4 bases from V and 2 from J; bases not matched to a gene: 7. The CDR3 DNA sequence: TGTGCCAGCAGCTCCTTATCGGGACAGGGGAACTATGGCTACACCTTC. Protein: CASSSLSGQGNYGYTF.

V is TRBV18 and J is TRBJ1-2, with D perhaps TRBD1 (6 bases). Germline V gives CDR1 KGHSH, CDR2 LQKENI. CDR3 length: 15 amino acids. V gave up 3 bases and J gave up 6 bases, with 17 bases separating them. The CDR3 coding sequence is TGTGCCAGCTCACCCGCTACCCGACCAGGGGATGGCTACACCTTC. Amino acids: CASSPATRPGDGYTF.

The chain combines TRBV7-2 with TRBJ1-1; 7 nucleotides line up with TRBD1. The CDR3 is 13 residues long. Losses at the gene ends were 5 bases for V and 11 bases for J; bases not matched to a gene: 11. Germline V gene sequence: CDR1 SGHTA, CDR2 FQGNSA. The CDR3 coding sequence is TGTGCCAGCAGCATCAGGGGCCAACAGGGGGCTTTCTTT. Protein: CASSIRGQQGAFF.

The chain combines TRBV5-6 with TRBJ1-2; 7 nucleotides match TRBD1. The V gene end was trimmed by 6 bases and the J gene end by 6 bases; junction bases not matched to a gene: 8. Germline V CDR1 and CDR2: SGHDT, YYEEEE. The CDR3 is 13 residues long. CDR3 sequence: CASIGRGLNGYTF. For the CDR3, the DNA is TGTGCCAGCATCGGGAGGGGGCTGAATGGCTACACCTTC.

The gene calls are TRBV20-1 and TRBJ1-5; D might be TRBD1 (5 bases). CDR1 and CDR2 from the germline V gene are DFQATT and SNEGSKA (reference sequence). The CDR3 is 11 amino acids. V was cut by 4 bases and J by 6 bases, with 7 bases left in between. In DNA, the CDR3 is TGCAGTGCTAAGAGGGGTCAGCCCCAGCATTTT. Its protein product is CSAKRGQPQHF.

The chain combines TRBV5-1 with TRBJ1-4; weak D call: TRBD1 (5 bases). Trimming left V 3 bases short and J 1 base short, with 7 bases between. The germline V gene encodes CDR1 SGHRS and CDR2 YFSETQ. The CDR3 length is 14 residues. The CDR3: CASSSQGTNEKLFF. The CDR3 DNA sequence: TGCGCCAGCAGCTCTCAGGGAACTAATGAAAAACTGTTTTTT.

V gene TRBV5-1 combines with J gene TRBJ1-6; D is unresolved. This CDR3 comprises 22 residues. CDR1 and CDR2 from the germline V gene are SGHRS and YFSETQ. V dropped 0 bases and J dropped 0 bases, with 25 bases sitting between them. The CDR3 here is CASSLGVTRVRQPGSYNSPLHF. The CDR3 DNA is TGCGCCAGCAGCTTGGGCGTGACCCGGGTCCGCCAGCCGGGCTCCTATAATTCACCCCTCCACTTT.

The V call is TRBV27, the J call TRBJ1-1; D may be TRBD1 (5 bases). The V gene lost 6 bases and the J gene lost 0 bases, with 8 bases spanning the gap. This CDR3 region has 13 residues. The germline V gene has CDR1 MNHEY and CDR2 SMNVEV (reference sequence). In DNA form, the CDR3 reads TGTGCCAGCAGCCAGGGCCTGAACACTGAAGCTTTCTTT. Encoded protein: CASSQGLNTEAFF.

J is TRBJ1-2 and V is TRBV5-1, with TRBD1 matching over 7 bases. V lost 0 bases, J lost 0 bases, and 5 bases stayed unmatched. Germline CDR1 is SGHRS and CDR2 is YFSETQ. The CDR3 contains 16 residues. The CDR3: CASSLVGQIANYGYTF. The DNA of the CDR3 is TGCGCCAGCAGCTTGGTGGGACAGATAGCTAACTATGGCTACACCTTC. Complete variable domain (other parts from reference TRBV5-1 and TRBJ1-2): KAGVTQTPRYLIKTRGQQVTLSCSPISGHRSVSWYQQTPGQGLQFLFEYFSETQRNKGNFPGRFSGRQFSNSRSEMNVSTLELGDSALYLCASSLVGQIANYGYTFGSGTRLTVV.

The chain joins TRBV5-4 to TRBJ1-4; D not certain. Trimming stripped 7 bases from V and 8 bases from J, with 12 bases between. Germline CDR1 and CDR2: SGHNT and YYREEE (reference sequence). The CDR3 is 12 amino acids. The CDR3 region has the DNA TGTGCCAGCGGCAACCTGGGAGAAAAACTGTTTTTT. Protein: CASGNLGEKLFF.

The chain has TRBV19 and TRBJ2-3; 10 bases are shared with TRBD1. The ends lost 9 bases at V and 5 bases at J; junction bases unmatched: 5. The CDR3 runs 13 residues. CDR1 LNHDA and CDR2 SQIVND come from the germline V gene (reference sequence). This chain's CDR3 is CASARTGGDTQYF. The CDR3 coding sequence is TGTGCCAGCGCCCGGACAGGGGGAGATACGCAGTATTTT.

The chain uses TRBV19 and TRBJ2-7, with D tentatively TRBD1 or TRBD2 (5 bases each). This CDR3 has 15 residues. Germline loops: CDR1 LNHDA, CDR2 SQIVND (reference sequence). V lost 5 bases to trimming and J lost 4 bases, with 18 bases between them. CDR3 sequence: CASSAVEGIWYEQYF. The CDR3 DNA reads TGTGCCAGTAGTGCGGTAGAGGGGATCTGGTACGAGCAGTACTTC.

In DNA, the CDR3 is TGTGCCAGCAGTGTGGTCCCTGGGGTAGCCTACGAGCAGTACTTC. This gives the protein CASSVVPGVAYEQYF. The rearrangement links TRBV6-4 to TRBJ2-7; unclear D gene. Trimming removed 4 bases from V and 2 bases from J, with 15 bases in between. The V gene's germline CDR1 is MRHNA and CDR2 SNTAGT. This CDR3 is 15 amino acids long.

This chain uses TRBV5-1 with TRBJ2-3; 8 bases match TRBD1. The CDR3 is 15 amino acids. Trimming took 3 bases from V and 4 from J; bases not matched to a gene: 7. Germline V gives CDR1 SGHRS, CDR2 YFSETQ. CDR3 protein: CASSSQGGSADTQYF. Written as DNA, the CDR3 is TGCGCCAGCAGCTCACAGGGGGGTTCGGCAGATACGCAGTATTTT.

V usage is TRBV7-8 and J usage is TRBJ1-2, with no clear D. Germline lookup yields CDR1 SGHVS and CDR2 FQNEAQ. The V end was cut by 1 base, the J end by 2 bases, with 17 bases between. CDR3 size: 17 residues. The CDR3 loop reads CASSLVIRHSANYGYTF. The CDR3 nucleotides read TGTGCCAGCAGCTTAGTAATCCGGCACTCAGCCAACTATGGCTACACCTTC.

This clone showed up just once. This sequence joins TRBV7-9 and TRBJ1-2; the match to TRBD1 covers 7 bases. V trimming: 1 base; J trimming: 5 bases; junction bases outside the gene matches: 4. The CDR3 length is 14 residues. From germline, CDR1 is SEHNR and CDR2 FQNEAQ (reference sequence). This CDR3 reads CASSLETGRYGYTF. The DNA for the CDR3 is TGTGCCAGCAGCTTAGAGACAGGGCGGTATGGCTACACCTTC.

In its sample, this clone was seen a few times. V is TRBV2 and J is TRBJ1-5, with a tentative D call TRBD1 (6 bases). Deletions cut 7 bases from V and 4 bases from J, with 11 bases between. Germline CDR1 reads SNHLY; CDR2 reads FYNNEI. The CDR3 has 13 residues. The CDR3 nucleotides read TGTGCCAGCAAGGACAGAAGAAATCAGCCCCAGCATTTT. It specifies CASKDRRNQPQHF. Supplemented by reference TRBV2 and TRBJ1-5, the full variable domain reads EPEVTQTPSHQVTQMGQEVILRCVPISNHLYFYWYRQILGQKVEFLVSFYNNEISEKSEIFDDQFSVERPDGSNFTLKIRSTKLEDSAMYFCASKDRRNQPQHFGDGTRLSIL.

The chain has TRBV18 and TRBJ2-5; a weak D match, TRBD1 (6 bases). Germline V gives CDR1 KGHSH, CDR2 LQKENI. There are 13 residues in the CDR3. Trimming took 3 bases from V and 5 from J, leaving 10 bases between them. CDR3 coding DNA: TGTGCCAGCTCACCGCGACAGGCTGAGACCCAGTACTTC. Encoded protein: CASSPRQAETQYF.

This clone has just one count. V is TRBV28 and J is TRBJ2-5, with D possibly TRBD1 on 5 matching bases. V lost 5 bases, J lost 4 bases, and 17 bases lay in between. The CDR3 covers 15 residues. From germline, CDR1 is MDHEN and CDR2 SYDVKM. The CDR3 nucleotides read TGTGCCAGCAGTCGCCCCTCAGGGATTGGAGAGACCCAGTACTTC. Translation: CASSRPSGIGETQYF.

The sample holds a few counts of this clone. CDR3 nucleotide sequence: TGCAGCGTTGTTTCGGACAGGGGTGGCTATGGCTACACCTTC. Translated: CSVVSDRGGYGYTF. This chain joins TRBV29-1 and TRBJ1-2, with 9 bases aligning to TRBD1. The CDR3 is 14 amino acids. J was trimmed by 4 bases and V by 4 bases; bases with no gene match: 7. Germline CDR1 SQVTM, CDR2 ANQGSEA.

The chain employs TRBV18 and TRBJ1-4; the D gene is possibly TRBD1 (6 bases). The CDR3 has 14 residues. V lost 4 bases, J lost 6 bases, and 12 bases lay in between. Germline V gene sequence: CDR1 KGHSH, CDR2 LQKENI. CDR3: CASSRNREDEKLFF. In nucleotides, the CDR3 is TGTGCCAGCTCACGAAACAGGGAAGATGAAAAACTGTTTTTT.

The V gene is TRBV5-1, the J gene TRBJ1-1; the D is unclear. CDR1 and CDR2 from the germline V gene are SGHRS and YFSETQ. Trimming shortened V by 2 bases and J by 4 bases, and 15 bases separated the two germline ends. CDR3 size: 15 residues. The CDR3 loop is CASSFRELGTTEAFF. The CDR3 coding sequence is TGCGCCAGCAGCTTTAGAGAGCTAGGAACCACTGAAGCTTTCTTT.

The chain joins TRBV28 to TRBJ2-2; D may be TRBD2 (6 bases). Germline CDR1 MDHEN, CDR2 SYDVKM. The V end lost 4 bases, the J end lost 7 bases, and 16 bases lay between the germline ends. The CDR3 is 15 residues long. DNA of the CDR3: TGTGCCAGCAGTTCAACGGGAGAATCGGGCGGGGAGCTGTTTTTT. It encodes CASSSTGESGGELFF.

This clone appeared a single time. The chain joins TRBV19 to TRBJ1-2, with a possible D match to TRBD1 (6 bases). The CDR3 is made up of 14 amino acids. The germline V gene has CDR1 LNHDA and CDR2 SQIVND (reference sequence). Trimming shortened V by 7 bases and J by 7 bases, and 19 bases separated the two germline ends. CDR3 protein: CASTRDTKSVGYTF. The CDR3 DNA is TGTGCCAGTACTCGGGACACCAAAAGTGTTGGCTACACCTTC.

The chain is built from TRBV29-1 and TRBJ2-5, with 7 nucleotides matching TRBD2. The CDR3 runs 12 residues. Germline CDR1 is SQVTM and CDR2 is ANQGSEA. J lost 5 bases, V lost 4 bases, and 4 bases had no gene match. The CDR3 nucleotides read TGCAGCGTTGGTAAGGGAGGGGAGACCCAGTACTTC. Translating gives CSVGKGGETQYF.

The rearrangement joins TRBV2 to TRBJ2-4, with D hard to call. Trimming cost V 5 bases and J 6 bases, with 14 bases left between them. The CDR3 totals 14 residues. From germline, CDR1 is SNHLY and CDR2 FYNNEI. CDR3 sequence: CASSLRTGANIQYF. The CDR3 DNA is TGTGCCAGCAGTCTTAGGACCGGAGCAAACATTCAGTACTTC.

The V and J genes are TRBV7-6 and TRBJ1-3; D is uncertain. Trimming pared 5 bases from V and 1 base from J, leaving 15 bases between. The CDR3 has 16 residues. Germline CDR1 is SGHVS and CDR2 is FNYEAQ. The DNA of the CDR3 is TGTGCCAGCAGCCAACACGGACCCCCTTCTGGAAACACCATATATTTT. Translated, it gives CASSQHGPPSGNTIYF.

The chain couples TRBV7-9 to TRBJ1-2; D is unresolved. The CDR3 has 13 amino acids. V dropped 7 bases and J dropped 8 bases, with 17 bases sitting between them. Germline CDR1 reads SEHNR; CDR2 reads FQNEAQ (reference sequence). CDR3 in DNA: TGTGCCAGCATCCTGGCTGGGATAAGCGGCTACACCTTC. Its translation is CASILAGISGYTF.

This clone has only a few counts. The rearrangement joins TRBV5-1 to TRBJ2-1, with TRBD1 matching over 9 bases. Looked up from germline, CDR1 is SGHRS and CDR2 is YFSETQ. The CDR3 totals 15 residues. The ends lost 0 bases at V and 6 bases at J; junction bases unmatched: 4. The CDR3 loop reads CASSLAGQGFNEQFF. In DNA, the CDR3 is TGCGCCAGCAGCTTGGCAGGACAGGGGTTCAATGAGCAGTTCTTC.

This sequence joins TRBV5-4 and TRBJ2-7; no clear D gene. CDR1 and CDR2 from the germline V gene are SGHNT and YYREEE (reference sequence). The CDR3 loop spans 14 amino acids. Deletions cut 1 base from V and 4 bases from J, with 12 bases between. DNA of the CDR3: TGTGCCAGCAGCTTGCAACTGGAGAATTACGAGCAGTACTTC. Translation: CASSLQLENYEQYF.

CDR3 sequence reads: CAWSVRPGRIQYF. The CDR3 bases are TGTGCCTGGAGTGTACGGCCGGGGCGCATTCAGTACTTC. V and J are TRBV30 and TRBJ2-4; D may be TRBD1 or TRBD2 (5 bases each). The CDR3 spans 13 residues. Germline lookup yields CDR1 GTSNPN and CDR2 SVGIG (reference sequence). V dropped 0 bases and J dropped 9 bases, with 12 bases sitting between them.